The TCR beta chain under discussion was sequenced for a study of radiotherapy plus CTLA-4 blockade in lung cancer. Study at large: Disease control reached roughly 33%, with objective responses in 15% to 20%. General observations from the study: Best predicting response, reportedly, were early blood T cell clone dynamics, with interferon-beta. In blood, TCR clones derived from the tumor expanded after radiotherapy plus ipilimumab.

Each patient with chemo-refractory metastatic non-small-cell lung cancer was treated with focal radiation plus CTLA-4 blockade using ipilimumab. With respect to this clone: Antigen specificity is unknown.

Sequenced by immunoSEQ multiplex PCR; TCRdb stores in-frame clones only, minus some. Altogether about 53,000 clones are present, roughly 86% being singletons, with the ten largest covering 4.8%. V was clipped by 5 bases and J by 1 base; unmatched bases: 4. Germline V gives CDR1 SGHVS, CDR2 FNYEAQ. The CDR3 has 14 residues. The receptor was derived from a human donor with non-small cell lung cancer whose response to radiotherapy plus ipilimumab could not be evaluated. Sequenced material: peripheral blood, taken from a patient treated with radiotherapy plus ipilimumab. This sequence joins TRBV7-6 and TRBJ2-5; TRBD1 aligns across 7 bases. DNA for the CDR3: TGTGCCAGCAGCGTACGACAGGGCCAAGAGACCCAGTACTTC. It specifies CASSVRQGQETQYF.